This entry features one TCR beta chain sequence. Its antigen is unknown. V was pared by 5 bases and J by 0 bases, with 14 bases between. The CDR3 is 15 amino acids. Germline CDR1 reads SGDLS; CDR2 reads YYNGEE. This specimen comes from a study of T cell responses to AZD1222 COVID-19 vaccine. Overall study: Second-dose groups at about 4 or about 12 weeks were pooled.

General study points: A mostly white British donor set with more females was recruited, and clonal diversity was possibly underestimated. Spike was spanned by vaccine-associated CD4 TCRs, which were dominant at 160-218 and 743-854.

Assay used: immunoSEQ multiplex PCR; TCRdb lists only in-frame clones, some missing. The data hold around 99,000 clones, with roughly 90% observed a single time. This chain connects TRBV9 to TRBJ1-2; tentative D call: TRBD1 (6 bases). This clonotype originated in an adult in good health. The material was peripheral blood, obtained on day 0 of AZD1222 vaccination. The CDR3 DNA reads TGTGCCAGCAGTGCAGACAGGCTGACTAACTATGGCTACACCTTC. This sequence encodes CASSADRLTNYGYTF.